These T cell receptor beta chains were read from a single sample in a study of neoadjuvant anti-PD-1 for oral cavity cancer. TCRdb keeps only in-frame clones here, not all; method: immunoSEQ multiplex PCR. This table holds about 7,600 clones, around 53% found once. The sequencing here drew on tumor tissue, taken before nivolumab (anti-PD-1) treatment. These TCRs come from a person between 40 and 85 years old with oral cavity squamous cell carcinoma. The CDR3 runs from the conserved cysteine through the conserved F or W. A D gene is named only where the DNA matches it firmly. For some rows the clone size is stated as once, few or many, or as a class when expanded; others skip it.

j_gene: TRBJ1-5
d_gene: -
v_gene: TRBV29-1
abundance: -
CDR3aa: CSVGRTEGYQPQHF
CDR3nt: TGCAGCGTGGGACGGACGGAGGGCTATCAGCCCCAGCATTTT

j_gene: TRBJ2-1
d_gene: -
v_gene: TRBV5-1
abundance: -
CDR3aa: CASSNRNEQFF
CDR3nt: TGCGCCAGCAGCAACAGGAATGAGCAGTTCTTC

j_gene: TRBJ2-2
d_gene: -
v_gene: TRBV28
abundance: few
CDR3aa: CASNHPAGELFF
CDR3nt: TGTGCCAGCAATCATCCGGCCGGGGAGCTGTTTTTT

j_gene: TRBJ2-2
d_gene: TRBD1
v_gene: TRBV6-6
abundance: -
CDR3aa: CASSDRDRVSGELFF
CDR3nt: TGTGCCAGCAGCGACCGGGACAGGGTTTCCGGGGAGCTGTTTTTT

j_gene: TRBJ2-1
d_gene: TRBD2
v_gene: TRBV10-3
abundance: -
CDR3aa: CATLAEGDEQFF
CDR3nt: TGTGCCACACTAGCGGAAGGTGATGAGCAGTTCTTC

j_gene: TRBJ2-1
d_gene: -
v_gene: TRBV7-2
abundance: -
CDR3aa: CASSLGDVPNEQFF
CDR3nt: TGTGCCAGCAGCCTGGGGGACGTTCCCAATGAGCAGTTCTTC

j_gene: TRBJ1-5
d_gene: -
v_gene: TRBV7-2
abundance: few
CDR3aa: CASSLHGSNQPQHF
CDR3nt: TGTGCCAGCAGCTTACACGGTAGCAATCAGCCCCAGCATTTT

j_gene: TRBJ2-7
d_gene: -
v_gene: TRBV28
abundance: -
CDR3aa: CASSPRTRPYEQYF
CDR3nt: TGTGCCAGCAGTCCTCGGACTCGACCCTACGAGCAGTACTTC

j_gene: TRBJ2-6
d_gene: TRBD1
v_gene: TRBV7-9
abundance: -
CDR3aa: CASSFVGGQGGSGANVLTF
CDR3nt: TGTGCCAGCAGCTTCGTAGGTGGACAGGGGGGTTCTGGGGCCAACGTCCTGACTTTC

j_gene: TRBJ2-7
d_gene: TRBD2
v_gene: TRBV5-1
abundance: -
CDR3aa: CASSLVAGGLGYEQYF
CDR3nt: TGCGCCAGCAGCTTGGTTGCGGGAGGATTGGGTTACGAGCAGTACTTC

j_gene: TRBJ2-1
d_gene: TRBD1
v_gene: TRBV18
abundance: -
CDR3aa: CASSPPGQGVYEQFF
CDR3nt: TGTGCCAGCTCACCACCGGGACAGGGTGTCTATGAGCAGTTCTTC

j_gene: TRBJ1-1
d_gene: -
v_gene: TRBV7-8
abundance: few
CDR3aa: CASTVQARVTEAFF
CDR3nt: TGTGCCAGCACCGTACAGGCGAGGGTGACTGAAGCTTTCTTT

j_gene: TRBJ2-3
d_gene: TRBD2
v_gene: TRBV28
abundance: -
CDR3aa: CASSGLGLAGAADTQYF
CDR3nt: TGTGCCAGCAGCGGACTGGGACTAGCGGGGGCAGCAGATACGCAGTATTTT

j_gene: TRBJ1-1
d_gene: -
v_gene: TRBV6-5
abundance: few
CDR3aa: CASSYSPTGNTEAFF
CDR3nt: TGTGCCAGCAGTTACTCGCCGACTGGGAACACTGAAGCTTTCTTT

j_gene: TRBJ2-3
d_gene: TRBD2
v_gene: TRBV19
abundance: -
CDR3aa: CASSIRTSGAPGDTQYF
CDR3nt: TGTGCCAGTAGTATCCGGACTAGCGGGGCGCCTGGAGATACGCAGTATTTT

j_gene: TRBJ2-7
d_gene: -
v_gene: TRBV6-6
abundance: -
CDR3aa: CAGGASEGYEQYF
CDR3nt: TGTGCCGGTGGGGCTAGCGAGGGCTACGAGCAGTACTTC

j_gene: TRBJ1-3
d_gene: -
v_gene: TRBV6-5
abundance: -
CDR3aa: CASSYNRDLNTIYF
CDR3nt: TGTGCCAGCAGTTACAACAGGGACCTAAACACCATATATTTT

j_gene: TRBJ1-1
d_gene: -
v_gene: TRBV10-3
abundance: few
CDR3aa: CAISEPWGERGTEAFF
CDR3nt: TGTGCCATCAGTGAGCCCTGGGGGGAAAGGGGGACTGAAGCTTTCTTT

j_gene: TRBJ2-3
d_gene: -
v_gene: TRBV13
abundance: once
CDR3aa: CASSLQGEGTDTQYF
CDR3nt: TGTGCCAGCAGCTTACAGGGGGAGGGGACAGATACGCAGTATTTT

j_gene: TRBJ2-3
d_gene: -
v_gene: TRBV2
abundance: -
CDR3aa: CASVDSNIDTQYF
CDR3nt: TGTGCCAGCGTCGACAGCAATATAGATACGCAGTATTTT

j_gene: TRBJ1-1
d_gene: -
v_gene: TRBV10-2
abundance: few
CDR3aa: CASSGEMAEAFF
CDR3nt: TGCGCCAGCAGTGGAGAAATGGCTGAAGCTTTCTTT

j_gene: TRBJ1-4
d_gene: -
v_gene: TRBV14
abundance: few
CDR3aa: CASSLIGLNEKLFF
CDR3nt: TGTGCCAGCAGCCTGATCGGGCTCAATGAAAAACTGTTTTTT

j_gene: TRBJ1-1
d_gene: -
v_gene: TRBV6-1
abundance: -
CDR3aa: CASERGGRGNTEAFF
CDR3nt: TGTGCCAGCGAGAGGGGGGGCCGAGGGAACACTGAAGCTTTCTTT

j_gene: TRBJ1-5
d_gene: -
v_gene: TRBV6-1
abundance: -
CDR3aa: CASSEVVLNQPQHF
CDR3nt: TGTGCCAGCAGTGAAGTCGTACTAAATCAGCCCCAGCATTTT

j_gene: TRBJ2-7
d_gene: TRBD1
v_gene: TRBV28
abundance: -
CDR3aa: CASSLGDRDLNEQYF
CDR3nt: TGTGCCAGCAGTTTAGGGGACAGGGATTTAAACGAGCAGTACTTC

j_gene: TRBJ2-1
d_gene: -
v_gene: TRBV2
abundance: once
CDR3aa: CARSGVNNEQFF
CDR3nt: TGTGCCAGGTCGGGAGTGAATAATGAGCAGTTCTTC

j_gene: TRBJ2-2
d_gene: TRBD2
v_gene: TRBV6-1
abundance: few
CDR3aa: CASSGPVTSGRIGELFF
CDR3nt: TGTGCCAGCAGTGGACCCGTGACTAGCGGGAGAATCGGGGAGCTGTTTTTT

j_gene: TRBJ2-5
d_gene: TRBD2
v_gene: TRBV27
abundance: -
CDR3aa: CASTSQSSGQETQYF
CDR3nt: TGTGCCAGCACCTCCCAGAGTAGCGGGCAAGAGACCCAGTACTTC

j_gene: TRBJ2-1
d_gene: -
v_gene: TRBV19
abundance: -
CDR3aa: CASNRQVGNEQFF
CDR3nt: TGTGCCAGTAACAGACAGGTCGGGAATGAGCAGTTCTTC

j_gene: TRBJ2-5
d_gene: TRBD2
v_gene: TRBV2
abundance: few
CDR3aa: CASSSLTGGETQYF
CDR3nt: TGTGCCAGCAGTTCTCTTACGGGGGGGGAGACCCAGTACTTC

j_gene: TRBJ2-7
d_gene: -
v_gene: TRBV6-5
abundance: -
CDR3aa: CASSVGSPEQYF
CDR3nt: TGTGCCAGCAGTGTCGGGAGTCCCGAGCAGTACTTC

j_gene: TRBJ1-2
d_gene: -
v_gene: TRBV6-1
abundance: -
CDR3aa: CASSERTNFYGYTF
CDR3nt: TGTGCCAGCAGTGAAAGAACAAACTTCTATGGCTACACCTTC

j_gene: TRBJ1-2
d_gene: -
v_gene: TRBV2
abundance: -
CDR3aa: CASKQGNIYGYTF
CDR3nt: TGTGCCAGCAAGCAGGGAAATATCTATGGCTACACCTTC

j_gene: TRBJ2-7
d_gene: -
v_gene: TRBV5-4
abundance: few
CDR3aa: CASSTPGLGYEQYF
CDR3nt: TGTGCCAGCAGCACACCCGGACTGGGCTACGAGCAGTACTTC

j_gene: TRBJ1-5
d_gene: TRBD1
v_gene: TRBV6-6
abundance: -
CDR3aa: CASSYSRATGNQPQHF
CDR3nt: TGTGCCAGCAGTTACTCGAGGGCGACAGGGAACCAGCCCCAGCATTTT

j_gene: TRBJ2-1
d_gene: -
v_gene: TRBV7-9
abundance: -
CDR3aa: CASSLGLTFYNEQFF
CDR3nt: TGTGCCAGCAGCTTAGGCTTAACTTTCTACAATGAGCAGTTCTTC

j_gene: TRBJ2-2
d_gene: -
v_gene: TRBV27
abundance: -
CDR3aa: CASRKNGELFF
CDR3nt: TGTGCCAGCAGGAAAAACGGGGAGCTGTTTTTT

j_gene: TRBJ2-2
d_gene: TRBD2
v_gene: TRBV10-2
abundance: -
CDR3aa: CASIGLAETGELFF
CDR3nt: TGCGCCAGCATTGGACTAGCGGAGACCGGGGAGCTGTTTTTT

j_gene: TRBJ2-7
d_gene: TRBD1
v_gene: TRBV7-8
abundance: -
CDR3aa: CASSTSGDRGLGEQYF
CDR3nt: TGTGCCAGCAGCACGAGCGGGGACAGGGGGCTTGGGGAGCAGTACTTC

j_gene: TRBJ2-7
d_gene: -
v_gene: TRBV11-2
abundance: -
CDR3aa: CASSLDQLGKYEQYF
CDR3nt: TGTGCCAGCAGCTTAGATCAACTTGGGAAGTACGAGCAGTACTTC

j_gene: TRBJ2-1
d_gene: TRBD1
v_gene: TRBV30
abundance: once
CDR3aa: CAWAIDRDDEQFF
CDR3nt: TGTGCCTGGGCTATCGACAGGGACGATGAGCAGTTCTTC

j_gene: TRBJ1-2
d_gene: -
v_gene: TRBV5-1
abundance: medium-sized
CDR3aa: CASSSDSQGWGYTF
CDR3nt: TGCGCCAGCAGCTCGGACTCCCAGGGTTGGGGCTACACCTTC

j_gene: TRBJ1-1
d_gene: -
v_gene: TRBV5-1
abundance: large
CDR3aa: CASSLSTTNTEAFF
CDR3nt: TGCGCCAGCAGCTTGAGCACTACGAACACTGAAGCTTTCTTT